The clone carrying this T cell receptor (beta chain) was seen many times. As yet, its antigen is unknown. The record originates from a study of CD8 T cells in ankylosing spondylitis. General study results and limits: In ankylosing spondylitis blood, a motif of 7 to 9 highly homologous TCR beta variants appeared characteristic.

Construction of TCR beta libraries was performed using quantitative 5'-RACE with molecular barcodes. MiXCR, applied by TCRdb to the 5' RACE reads, yields one record per CDR3 protein. The sample holds more than 500,000 distinct CDR3 sequences, 5.3% seen once. The V gene lost 4 bases and the J gene lost 10 bases, with 15 bases spanning the gap. The CDR3 is made up of 14 amino acids. Germline assignment: CDR1 SGHRS and CDR2 YFSETQ. The sample consisted of blood, either unsorted or a sorted T cell fraction (not recorded which). This clonotype was sampled from a male donor with ankylosing spondylitis. This chain joins TRBV5-1 and TRBJ1-6, with a weak D call TRBD1 (5 bases). The CDR3: CASSPDVKGSPLHF. CDR3 nucleotide sequence: TGCGCCAGCAGCCCGGACGTAAAGGGGTCACCCCTCCACTTT.